This T cell receptor (beta chain) was sequenced during a study of vaccination and CD4 T cells after COVID-19. Study-level background: Convalescent patients gave post-COVID blood a median approximately 100 days post-diagnosis, range 35 to 161.

With the Oncomine TCR Beta short-read assay, DNA from cultured CD4+ T cells was sequenced. Investigators obtained genomic DNA by extraction from cultured CD4+ T cells. TCRdb re-derived calls from the PCR reads in MiXCR, one entry per CDR3 protein. Of over 10,000 distinct CDR3 sequences listed, roughly 79% were seen once; the top ten hold more than 25%. Indicated treatment: approximately nine-day PBMC culture with coronavirus spike peptide pools or control peptides (ViraFEST assay). This clonotype is medium-sized in the sample. Its antigen is unidentified. Germline V lookup: CDR1 KGHSH, CDR2 LQKENI. The V and J ends lost 1 base and 4 bases respectively, with 8 bases between them. The CDR3 covers 14 residues.

The sequence was obtained from a human donor who had recovered from COVID-19. The gene calls are TRBV18 and TRBJ1-5; TRBD1 is a possible D gene (6 bases). Sequences were obtained from CD4+ T cells from blood, cultured in vitro. This CDR3 is CASSPRTENQPQHF. The CDR3 DNA follows: TGTGCCAGCTCACCACGGACAGAAAATCAGCCCCAGCATTTT.